The rows below give T cell receptor beta chains drawn from one sample of a study of CD8+ T cells in alopecia areata. TCRdb's table, derived via immunoSEQ multiplex PCR, lists solely in-frame clones and lacks some. Here the sample spans fewer than 100,000 clones, 60% to 65% being singletons. Source: CD8+ T cells sorted from blood, taken at week 4, from a patient treated with tofacitinib. Receptors originate from a human donor with alopecia areata. CDR3s include the opening cysteine and the closing phenylalanine or tryptophan. Fields, in order: V gene, D gene, clone size, J gene, CDR3 protein, CDR3 DNA. A D gene is named only where the DNA matches it firmly. Clone size is shown for a subset of rows, as once, few, many or a class of expanded clone.

v_call: TRBV2; d_call: .; clone_size: .; j_call: TRBJ2-1; cdr3_aa: CASSDWGDEQFF; cdr3_nt: TGTGCCAGCAGTGACTGGGGCGATGAGCAGTTCTTC
v_call: TRBV9; d_call: .; clone_size: once; j_call: TRBJ2-2; cdr3_aa: CASSVERRGGELFF; cdr3_nt: TGTGCCAGCAGCGTAGAGAGGCGGGGCGGGGAGCTGTTTTTT
v_call: TRBV19; d_call: .; clone_size: .; j_call: TRBJ1-2; cdr3_aa: CAISGRADHGYTF; cdr3_nt: TGTGCCATTTCGGGTAGGGCTGACCATGGCTACACCTTC
v_call: TRBV19; d_call: .; clone_size: .; j_call: TRBJ2-1; cdr3_aa: CASSLTQGTPSSYNEQFF; cdr3_nt: TGTGCCAGTAGTTTAACACAGGGGACTCCAAGCTCCTACAATGAGCAGTTCTTC
v_call: TRBV11-2; d_call: .; clone_size: .; j_call: TRBJ2-3; cdr3_aa: CASSLGGADTQYF; cdr3_nt: TGTGCCAGCAGCTTAGGTGGTGCAGATACGCAGTATTTT
v_call: TRBV6-5; d_call: TRBD1; clone_size: few; j_call: TRBJ2-3; cdr3_aa: CASSWGQSTDTQYF; cdr3_nt: TGTGCCAGCAGTTGGGGACAGTCCACAGATACGCAGTATTTT
v_call: TRBV6-5; d_call: .; clone_size: .; j_call: TRBJ1-1; cdr3_aa: CASSSPHNTEAFF; cdr3_nt: TGTGCCAGCAGTTCTCCCCATAACACTGAAGCTTTCTTT
v_call: TRBV19; d_call: .; clone_size: .; j_call: TRBJ1-5; cdr3_aa: CASSIGTDSFSNQPQHF; cdr3_nt: TGTGCCAGTAGTATCGGGACGGACTCATTTAGCAATCAGCCCCAGCATTTT
v_call: TRBV4-3; d_call: .; clone_size: .; j_call: TRBJ2-2; cdr3_aa: CASSQETHPGTGELFF; cdr3_nt: TGCGCCAGCAGCCAAGAAACTCATCCGGGCACCGGGGAGCTGTTTTTT
v_call: TRBV14; d_call: .; clone_size: .; j_call: TRBJ2-2; cdr3_aa: CASSQVRVELFF; cdr3_nt: TGTGCCAGCAGCCAAGTCCGTGTGGAGCTGTTTTTT
v_call: TRBV9; d_call: TRBD1; clone_size: .; j_call: TRBJ2-7; cdr3_aa: CASSGPGQPYEQYF; cdr3_nt: TGTGCCAGCAGCGGCCCGGGACAGCCCTACGAGCAGTACTTC
v_call: TRBV30; d_call: TRBD1; clone_size: .; j_call: TRBJ1-1; cdr3_aa: CAWSAGQINTEAFF; cdr3_nt: TGTGCCTGGAGTGCGGGACAGATTAACACTGAAGCTTTCTTT
v_call: TRBV27; d_call: TRBD2; clone_size: .; j_call: TRBJ2-1; cdr3_aa: CASSSPGLAGVHEQFF; cdr3_nt: TGTGCCAGCAGTTCACCGGGACTAGCGGGAGTTCATGAGCAGTTCTTC
v_call: TRBV7-2; d_call: .; clone_size: .; j_call: TRBJ2-7; cdr3_aa: CASSSIMWEQYF; cdr3_nt: TGTGCCAGCAGCTCGATAATGTGGGAGCAGTACTTC
v_call: TRBV7-9; d_call: TRBD1; clone_size: .; j_call: TRBJ2-7; cdr3_aa: CASSPDRDNEQYF; cdr3_nt: TGTGCCAGCAGTCCCGACAGGGATAACGAGCAGTACTTC
v_call: TRBV7-8; d_call: TRBD1; clone_size: .; j_call: TRBJ2-4; cdr3_aa: CASSLTGAKNIQYF; cdr3_nt: TGTGCCAGCAGCTTGACAGGGGCTAAAAACATTCAGTACTTC
v_call: TRBV19; d_call: TRBD1; clone_size: .; j_call: TRBJ1-1; cdr3_aa: CAIRTGREAFF; cdr3_nt: TGTGCCATTAGGACAGGGCGGGAAGCTTTCTTT
v_call: TRBV6-5; d_call: TRBD1; clone_size: .; j_call: TRBJ1-2; cdr3_aa: CASSYSKDRGHGYTF; cdr3_nt: TGTGCCAGCAGTTACTCGAAGGACAGGGGGCATGGCTACACCTTC
v_call: TRBV5-1; d_call: TRBD1; clone_size: .; j_call: TRBJ2-7; cdr3_aa: CASSVGQGLPHYEQYF; cdr3_nt: TGCGCCAGCAGCGTGGGACAGGGTTTACCCCACTACGAGCAGTACTTC
v_call: TRBV4-3; d_call: .; clone_size: .; j_call: TRBJ2-7; cdr3_aa: CASSQALGDYEQYF; cdr3_nt: TGCGCCAGCAGCCAAGCTTTAGGCGACTACGAGCAGTACTTC
v_call: TRBV5-1; d_call: .; clone_size: .; j_call: TRBJ1-1; cdr3_aa: CASSLAGGDEAFF; cdr3_nt: TGCGCCAGCAGCTTGGCCGGCGGGGATGAAGCTTTCTTT
v_call: TRBV29-1; d_call: TRBD1; clone_size: few; j_call: TRBJ1-2; cdr3_aa: CSVITGGSNYGYTF; cdr3_nt: TGCAGCGTGATAACAGGGGGGTCTAACTATGGCTACACCTTC
v_call: TRBV5-1; d_call: .; clone_size: .; j_call: TRBJ1-1; cdr3_aa: CASSLARTSLNTEAFF; cdr3_nt: TGCGCCAGCAGCTTGGCCAGGACGTCCCTGAACACTGAAGCTTTCTTT
v_call: TRBV4-1; d_call: .; clone_size: .; j_call: TRBJ2-3; cdr3_aa: CASSQAPDGRDTQYF; cdr3_nt: TGCGCCAGCAGCCAAGCCCCCGACGGACGGGATACGCAGTATTTT
v_call: TRBV19; d_call: .; clone_size: .; j_call: TRBJ1-5; cdr3_aa: CASSRQLTYSNQPQHF; cdr3_nt: TGTGCCAGTAGTAGACAGCTCACTTATAGCAATCAGCCCCAGCATTTT
v_call: TRBV7-9; d_call: TRBD1; clone_size: few; j_call: TRBJ2-7; cdr3_aa: CASSLGGQGTSYEQYF; cdr3_nt: TGTGCCAGCAGCTTAGGAGGACAGGGAACGTCCTACGAGCAGTACTTC
v_call: TRBV13; d_call: .; clone_size: few; j_call: TRBJ2-5; cdr3_aa: CASSLSGPEETQYF; cdr3_nt: TGTGCCAGCAGCTTATCTGGGCCGGAAGAGACCCAGTACTTC
v_call: TRBV25-1; d_call: .; clone_size: .; j_call: TRBJ1-1; cdr3_aa: CASTVDTEAFF; cdr3_nt: TGTGCCAGCACAGTGGACACTGAAGCTTTCTTT
v_call: TRBV5-6; d_call: .; clone_size: .; j_call: TRBJ2-2; cdr3_aa: CASSLYGVGGSNTGELFF; cdr3_nt: TGTGCCAGCAGCTTGTATGGGGTAGGCGGGTCGAACACCGGGGAGCTGTTTTTT
v_call: TRBV11-2; d_call: TRBD1; clone_size: .; j_call: TRBJ2-2; cdr3_aa: CASSSVRTGDGGGELFF; cdr3_nt: TGTGCCAGCAGCTCCGTTAGGACAGGGGACGGCGGCGGGGAGCTGTTTTTT
v_call: TRBV4-1; d_call: .; clone_size: medium-sized; j_call: TRBJ2-1; cdr3_aa: CASSLGPGPTNEQFF; cdr3_nt: TGCGCCAGCAGCCTAGGACCGGGACCCACCAATGAGCAGTTCTTC
v_call: TRBV27; d_call: .; clone_size: .; j_call: TRBJ1-5; cdr3_aa: CASSRSGVQPQHF; cdr3_nt: TGTGCCAGCAGTCGATCCGGGGTTCAGCCCCAGCATTTT
v_call: TRBV11-2; d_call: .; clone_size: .; j_call: TRBJ1-1; cdr3_aa: CASSLVGRRGEAFF; cdr3_nt: TGTGCCAGCAGCTTAGTCGGCCGCAGGGGTGAAGCTTTCTTT
v_call: TRBV30; d_call: .; clone_size: few; j_call: TRBJ2-1; cdr3_aa: CAWSVQGGQQFF; cdr3_nt: TGTGCCTGGAGTGTACAGGGCGGTCAGCAGTTCTTC
v_call: TRBV7-8; d_call: .; clone_size: few; j_call: TRBJ2-3; cdr3_aa: CASSFGLRKYF; cdr3_nt: TGTGCCAGCAGCTTTGGACTACGGAAGTATTTT
v_call: TRBV5-1; d_call: .; clone_size: .; j_call: TRBJ2-7; cdr3_aa: CASSLDRQGTSYEQYF; cdr3_nt: TGCGCCAGCAGCTTGGATCGCCAGGGTACCTCCTACGAGCAGTACTTC
v_call: TRBV7-9; d_call: TRBD2; clone_size: few; j_call: TRBJ2-1; cdr3_aa: CASSDRLAGGLDNEQFF; cdr3_nt: TGTGCCAGCAGCGACAGACTAGCGGGGGGCCTCGACAATGAGCAGTTCTTC
v_call: TRBV7-9; d_call: .; clone_size: .; j_call: TRBJ2-7; cdr3_aa: CASSLVLGVFAYEQYF; cdr3_nt: TGTGCCAGCAGCTTAGTTTTGGGGGTTTTCGCCTACGAGCAGTACTTC
v_call: TRBV7-3; d_call: .; clone_size: once; j_call: TRBJ2-3; cdr3_aa: CASSPVGPDTQYF; cdr3_nt: TGTGCCAGCAGCCCCGTGGGACCAGATACGCAGTATTTT
v_call: TRBV4-1; d_call: .; clone_size: .; j_call: TRBJ2-1; cdr3_aa: CASSQDPSPDEQFF; cdr3_nt: TGCGCCAGCAGCCAAGATCCTAGCCCGGATGAGCAGTTCTTC
v_call: TRBV9; d_call: TRBD2; clone_size: .; j_call: TRBJ2-3; cdr3_aa: CASSASGGTDTQYF; cdr3_nt: TGTGCCAGCAGCGCTAGCGGGGGCACAGATACGCAGTATTTT